One T cell receptor beta chain is described in this entry. Based on its abundance in the sample, this clonotype is medium-sized (0.01 to 0.1%). Its recognized antigen is unknown. There are no base qualities to consult, and no much larger clone falls within one base. There are 14 amino acids in the CDR3, from cysteine to phenylalanine inclusive. Left in the record is the CDR3 DNA by itself, 42 bases read in frame from the first base. Trimming removed 0 bases from V and 5 bases from J; the gene matches leave 3 bases unexplained. Roughly 490 ng RNA was reverse transcribed with SuperScript III using primers against the alpha and beta constant regions. Alpha and beta chain libraries were generated separately via chain-specific third strand synthesis with multiplexing indices. The protocol used a single primer pair to amplify all rearrangements within a chain, which avoided primer bias, and attached molecular barcodes to each cDNA molecule. T4 RNA Ligase 1 joined purified cDNA to a 5' RACE adapter that carried a random hexamer and the SP2 sequencing primer site. Second strand synthesis was primed from the SP2 site with Phusion polymerase, using slow temperature ramps to favor optimal annealing. Joined together, two random hexamer sequences that had both been added before amplification formed the 12-nucleotide barcode of each molecule. A short first PCR added P5 and P7 adapter elements plus a second index, followed by a roughly 25-cycle amplification PCR with P5s and P7 primers. Libraries received 27 PCR cycles in total, were quantified on a Qubit, sized on a Bioanalyzer, and diluted to 4 nM. The normalized libraries were sequenced on an Illumina MiSeq using 2 x 250 paired-end kits. MinElute columns were the means by which the reverse transcription reactions were cleaned up, and the reactions were eluted into 10 ul Tris-Cl. Adapter ligations were incubated for roughly 22 hours at 16 degrees C and subsequently purified with AMPure XP beads at a 1:1 ratio. The authors' analysis ran thus. A modified Decombinator processed the demultiplexed FASTQ files and output V, J, insert and barcode information. Sequences that shared a barcode but differed from the dominant sequence were treated as errors and discarded, and barcodes were clustered at Levenshtein distance 3 and counted to estimate the original cDNA molecules. The R packages ineq, vegan, igraph and RCytoscape were used for downstream analyses, with IMGT nomenclature and CDR3 definitions applied. V gene usage was computed over distinct sequences, each TCR counted once to avoid skew from clonal expansion. Unique CDR3 amino acid sequences within a donor were connected in similarity networks whenever two sequences differed by a single Levenshtein edit. Published HIV-specific CDR3s (around 100 alpha, 700 or so beta) and CMV-specific CDR3s (roughly 13 alpha, some 250 beta) were assembled and queried against the repertoires. It was shown by random subsampling to size-matched repertoires that the decreased diversity of patients was not caused by their lower sequence numbers. Using fastp trimming at Q25 and MiXCR clonotype assembly, TCRdb reanalyzed the public sequencing data and kept in-frame beta chains. Each entry is one CDR3 protein sequence, shown with its most common DNA and genes. These V and J calls originate from TCRdb's pipeline instead of the authors' own analysis. The sample table holds fewer than 5,000 distinct CDR3 sequences, of which around 5.5% were seen once. Around a third of the sample is in the top ten clones.

The data belong to a study of HIV-infected patients and healthy controls (TCRdb year 2014). For context, the study as a whole: Although they stayed below normal ranges, CD4 counts in most of the 16 patients rose modestly but significantly after three months of therapy. The CD4:CD8 ratio rose slightly, whereas CD8 counts showed no consistent shift during early therapy. Viral load fell below detection in most of the 16 patients by the second bleed and in all patients following a further year of therapy. Relative to controls, total CDR3 counts per chain did not differ significantly, and patients lacked overall T-cell lymphocytopenia. Whether deep TCR repertoire sequencing of small blood samples from HIV patients could capture immune perturbation and reconstitution was tested in the study.

Follow-up blood from HIV-infected patients was collected roughly three months, about 14 weeks, after antiretroviral therapy began. Whole blood was used without fractionating the cells, so the repertoire represented all peripheral T cells without sorting. For RNA extraction, around 2.5 ml of peripheral blood was drawn into Tempus tubes. Treatment interruptions were among the grounds for excluding patients from enrollment, as were febrile or AIDS-related illness, tumors, hepatitis B or C coinfection, immunomodulatory therapy and recent vaccination. Residual genomic DNA was removed with the TURBO-DNase kit and globin mRNA was depleted with GLOBINclear. What the work shows at the level of the full study, not this receptor alone: The apparent post-therapy recovery of the Gini index in HIV-infected patients was not reproduced in size-matched repertoire data. Significantly higher mean Gini indices were seen in HIV-infected repertoires than in controls, possibly reflecting oligoclonality. During therapy, HIV-associated CDR3s significantly decreased in frequency, while CMV-associated CDR3s did not change significantly, though most became more frequent. Compared with untreated HIV+ repertoires, healthy control repertoires had roughly threefold more distinct CDR3s and higher Shannon diversity. Healthy controls shared more CDR3s between individuals than HIV+ patients, by Jaccard index and by count of highly shared sequences. Donor HLA types were not determined in the study. Rare events from HIV-infected data received too much weight under size-matching, and comparisons were complicated by unequal numbers of distinct sequences between patients and controls. The observed differences in diversity could not be explained by the slight differences in age and sex profiles between the study cohorts. Sequencing depth was restricted by the use of whole blood, which also prevented the dynamics of distinct T-cell subpopulations from being separated. Alpha-beta chain pairing was not determined in the samples. Compared with controls, HIV-infected patients showed significantly different mean usage of eight alpha and eight beta V genes. Processing included only sixteen HIV-infected individuals, and this was regarded by the authors as a major limit on how widely the findings apply. Alpha-chain CDR3s from MAIT cells occurred at high frequency in healthy controls but were severely depleted in HIV+ repertoires. Only about three months of therapy was reflected in the treated samples, a period arguably too short to observe immune reconstitution given low adult thymic output.

The TCR sequence derives from an adult with HIV infection. The rearranged segments are TRBV12-3 or TRBV12-4 and TRBJ1-2; TRBD1 aligns with 7 central bases. The material was blood, obtained during antiretroviral therapy. For the CDR3, the sequence is CASSLAGRGYGYTF. DNA sequence: TGTGCCAGCAGTTTAGCCGGCAGGGGGTATGGCTACACCTTC.